This TCR beta chain came from a study of OX40 agonist ivuxolimab in advanced cancers. Study details: At roughly 83% male, the cohort had a mean age of about 55 years, ranging from about 23 to 80.

The method was immunoSEQ multiplex PCR; TCRdb's version includes in-frame clones alone and lacks a portion of them. The data hold about 77,000 clones, with 85% observed a single time. Samples were taken at baseline and on day 1 of cycles 4 and 7. Germline V lookup: CDR1 SEHNR, CDR2 FQNEAQ (reference sequence). V was clipped by 2 bases and J by 4 bases; unmatched bases: 5. This CDR3 is 15 amino acids long. The starting material was CD4+ or CD8+ T cells sorted from blood, obtained in a trial of the OX40 agonist ivuxolimab. This receptor was taken from an adult with an advanced solid tumor such as melanoma, head and neck, liver or kidney cancer. The rearrangement uses TRBV7-9 and TRBJ1-1, with 9 bases fitting TRBD1. CDR3 sequence reads: CASSLTGGRGTEAFF. CDR3 DNA sequence: TGTGCCAGCAGCTTAACAGGGGGCAGGGGCACTGAAGCTTTCTTT.